This is a list of T cell receptor beta chains from one sample in a study of circulating tumor DNA in untreated peripheral T-cell lymphoma. The method was immunoSEQ multiplex PCR; TCRdb's version includes in-frame clones alone and lacks a portion of them. The sample lists fewer than 3,500 clones; 50% to 75% were seen once. The sample consisted of tumor tissue. The receptors originated from a human donor with peripheral T-cell lymphoma. Both conserved end residues are part of each CDR3. A D gene is named only where the DNA matches it firmly. The size entry is marked missing in some rows and otherwise reads once, few, many or a size class.

size: few
V: TRBV19
J: TRBJ1-1
D: -
DNA: TGTGCCAGTAGGGTCGACAGCAACACTGAAGCTTTCTTT
CDR3: CASRVDSNTEAFF

size: medium-sized
V: TRBV30
J: TRBJ1-4
D: -
DNA: TGTGCCTGGAGTTTCGATGAAAAACTGTTTTTT
CDR3: CAWSFDEKLFF

size: few
V: TRBV29-1
J: TRBJ2-7
D: -
DNA: TGCAAGTTCCTCGTGGGGTGCGGCTCCTACGAGCAGTACTTC
CDR3: CKFLVGCGSYEQYF

size: -
V: TRBV19
J: TRBJ1-2
D: -
DNA: TGTGCTCCCTCTACAGGTGGAAGTGGCTACACCTTC
CDR3: CAPSTGGSGYTF

size: few
V: TRBV6-8
J: TRBJ1-1
D: -
DNA: TGTGCCAGCAGTTACTATGGCAGGGAAGCTTTCTTT
CDR3: CASSYYGREAFF

size: -
V: TRBV19
J: TRBJ1-1
D: -
DNA: TGTGCCAGTAGTATAGATGGGGGTGTCCGCACTGAAGCTTTCTTT
CDR3: CASSIDGGVRTEAFF

size: -
V: TRBV5-1
J: TRBJ1-1
D: -
DNA: TGCGCCAGCAGCGTAGGGGTAATAGGGAACACTGAAGCTTTCTTT
CDR3: CASSVGVIGNTEAFF

size: -
V: TRBV6-1
J: TRBJ1-3
D: -
DNA: TGTGCCAGCAGTGAATGGGGGGTCGAGTCGGGAGGTGGAAACACCATATATTTT
CDR3: CASSEWGVESGGGNTIYF

size: few
V: TRBV19
J: TRBJ2-1
D: -
DNA: TGTGCCAGTAGTATAAGAGGAGGGTTGGCGGGTACTGAGCAGTTCTTC
CDR3: CASSIRGGLAGTEQFF

size: -
V: TRBV19
J: TRBJ2-1
D: -
DNA: TGTGCCAGTAGGGTCTGGGGGCCCGAAAATGAGCAGTTCTTC
CDR3: CASRVWGPENEQFF

size: -
V: TRBV29-1
J: TRBJ2-7
D: -
DNA: TGCAGCGTTGCCGCCAGCTCCTACGAGCAGTACTTC
CDR3: CSVAASSYEQYF

size: -
V: TRBV4-1
J: TRBJ1-1
D: TRBD1
DNA: TGCGCCAGCAGCCTAAACAGGGGGTCCTTCGGGAACACTGAAGCTTTCTTT
CDR3: CASSLNRGSFGNTEAFF

size: -
V: TRBV19
J: TRBJ2-3
D: TRBD2
DNA: TGTGCCAGTAGTATAGGGCTAGCGGGGGGGCCGGCAGATACGCAGTATTTT
CDR3: CASSIGLAGGPADTQYF

size: medium-sized
V: TRBV6-8
J: TRBJ1-2
D: -
DNA: TGTGCCAGCAGTCACCAGGGCGGGAGCTATGGCTACACCTTC
CDR3: CASSHQGGSYGYTF

size: -
V: TRBV16
J: TRBJ1-1
D: -
DNA: TGTGCCAGCAGTTTCACTGAAGCTTTCTTT
CDR3: CASSFTEAFF

size: -
V: TRBV11-3
J: TRBJ2-5
D: -
DNA: TGTGCCAGCAGCTTAAACAGGGCCCAAGAGACCCAGTACTTC
CDR3: CASSLNRAQETQYF

size: -
V: TRBV11-3
J: TRBJ2-7
D: TRBD2
DNA: TGTGCCAGCAGCAAGACTAGCGGAGCTTACGAGCAGTACTTC
CDR3: CASSKTSGAYEQYF

size: medium-sized
V: TRBV16
J: TRBJ1-1
D: -
DNA: TGTGCCAGCAGCCAACGGGGGCAGATGAACACTGAAGCTTTCTTT
CDR3: CASSQRGQMNTEAFF

size: -
V: TRBV30
J: TRBJ2-7
D: -
DNA: TGTGCCTGGAGTTTGGGGGGTGAACAGTACTTC
CDR3: CAWSLGGEQYF

size: -
V: TRBV18
J: TRBJ2-3
D: TRBD1
DNA: TGTGCCAGCTCATCCGACAGGGGAAGGACAGATACGCAGTATTTT
CDR3: CASSSDRGRTDTQYF

size: -
V: TRBV28
J: TRBJ1-2
D: TRBD1
DNA: TGTGCCAGCAGTCGGGGACAGGGGAGAGATGGCTACACCTTC
CDR3: CASSRGQGRDGYTF

size: -
V: TRBV11-3
J: TRBJ1-2
D: TRBD1
DNA: TGTGCCAGCAGCTTGGTTGGACAGGGGATTCTTGGCTACACCTTC
CDR3: CASSLVGQGILGYTF

size: -
V: TRBV6-8
J: TRBJ2-3
D: -
DNA: TGTGCCAGCAACCTAACGCCGACTAGCACAGATACGCAGTATTTT
CDR3: CASNLTPTSTDTQYF

size: -
V: TRBV6-7
J: TRBJ2-5
D: -
DNA: TGTGCCAGCAGGGGGGGTAGTACAGCGGGTATACAAGAGACCCAGTACTTC
CDR3: CASRGGSTAGIQETQYF

size: few
V: TRBV6-7
J: TRBJ2-1
D: -
DNA: TGTGCCATCGGCCGGGGGAATGAGCAGTTCTTC
CDR3: CAIGRGNEQFF

size: -
V: TRBV30
J: TRBJ1-1
D: -
DNA: TGTGCCTGGAGTGCGGCAACAGTAGGAGCTTTCTTT
CDR3: CAWSAATVGAFF

size: -
V: TRBV14
J: TRBJ2-5
D: -
DNA: TGTGCCAGCAGCCAACTTACAGGGACCCAGTACTTC
CDR3: CASSQLTGTQYF

size: large
V: TRBV11-3
J: TRBJ2-3
D: TRBD2
DNA: TGTGCCAGCAGCTCTGGCGGGGGGTCTAGCACAGATACGCAGTATTTT
CDR3: CASSSGGGSSTDTQYF

size: -
V: TRBV6-8
J: TRBJ2-3
D: -
DNA: TGTGCCAGCAGGGGCCGTAGCACAGATACGCAGTATTTT
CDR3: CASRGRSTDTQYF

size: -
V: TRBV11-3
J: TRBJ2-5
D: TRBD2
DNA: TGTGCCAGCAGCTTAGGACTAGCGTTGCGAGAGACCCAGTACTTC
CDR3: CASSLGLALRETQYF

size: -
V: TRBV5-1
J: TRBJ1-2
D: -
DNA: TGCGCCAGCAGCCCGGGGACCTACACCAACTATGGCTACACCTTC
CDR3: CASSPGTYTNYGYTF

size: -
V: TRBV29-1
J: TRBJ2-2
D: TRBD1
DNA: TGCAGCATCCCTCAGGGGGCAAGGACCGGGGAGCTGTTTTTT
CDR3: CSIPQGARTGELFF

size: -
V: TRBV15
J: TRBJ1-2
D: -
DNA: TGTGCCACCAGCTTCGGTTTTGGGGGCGACTATGGCTACACCTTC
CDR3: CATSFGFGGDYGYTF

size: -
V: TRBV2
J: TRBJ2-1
D: -
DNA: TGTGCCAGCAGAGAACAGGGCCCTGGGGATGAGCAGTTCTTC
CDR3: CASREQGPGDEQFF

size: once
V: TRBV6-8
J: TRBJ1-2
D: TRBD1
DNA: TGTGCCAGCAGTCCTGACAGGGGGCTGGGAGACTATGGCTACACCTTC
CDR3: CASSPDRGLGDYGYTF

size: -
V: TRBV30
J: TRBJ2-3
D: -
DNA: TGTGCCTGGAGTGTACGGAGAGATAGGCAGTATTTT
CDR3: CAWSVRRDRQYF